This record looks at one T cell receptor (beta chain) sequence and its context. Original handling: Reference gene primer amplification gave nucleated cell count estimates. Profiled with immunoSEQ multiplex PCR; TCRdb holds only in-frame clones, not every one. V and J calls and clone size come straight from that table; D and trimming were deduced from the DNA. The data show around 180,000 clones, 70% to 85% seen once. This record comes from a study of blood T cell repertoires in COVID-19. In the study overall: The United States, Italy and Spain provided the acute and convalescent COVID-19 samples.

The V and J ends lost 6 bases and 1 base, in that order; junction bases with no gene match: 3. Germline V gives CDR1 MDHEN, CDR2 SYDVKM. This CDR3 has 15 amino acids. The TCR comes from a man older than 75 with COVID-19, enrolled during active disease. The sample taken for sequencing was peripheral blood. This sequence joins TRBV28 and TRBJ1-6; TRBD1 agrees at 7 bases. The CDR3 reads CASSPRGSYNSPLHF. DNA for the CDR3: TGTGCCAGCAGCCCCAGGGGGTCCTATAATTCACCCCTCCACTTT.